These T cell receptor beta chains were read from a single sample in a study of control samples from healthy donors and cancer patients. Profiling relied on immunoSEQ multiplex PCR, and the TCRdb table lists in-frame clones only, not all of them. Among fewer than 90,000 clones, about 95% were seen once, and the ten largest hold 6.2%. The sample consisted of blood. The receptors originated from a woman aged 40-49 years in good health. Both conserved end residues are part of each CDR3. D genes are given only for firm matches. Part of the rows lack a size; the others show once, few, many or a class for expanded clones.

size	D	V	J	CDR3	DNA
.	TRBD1	TRBV20-1	TRBJ1-2	CSAGTGKGYTF	TGCAGTGCCGGGACAGGGAAGGGCTACACCTTC
.	.	TRBV5-6	TRBJ1-2	CASRSLAGSRNYGYTF	TGTGCCAGCAGGTCCCTGGCCGGGTCTAGGAACTATGGCTACACCTTC
.	.	TRBV19	TRBJ1-5	CASSSNSYNQPQHF	TGTGCCAGTAGTTCGAACAGCTACAATCAGCCCCAGCATTTT
.	.	TRBV19	TRBJ2-3	CASSPYYLSTDTQYF	TGTGCCAGTAGCCCTTACTACCTTAGCACAGATACGCAGTATTTT
.	.	TRBV5-4	TRBJ2-7	CASSLTGQSYEQYF	TGTGCCAGCAGCTTGACTGGACAGAGCTACGAGCAGTACTTC
.	.	TRBV9	TRBJ1-1	CASSSRTEGRTEAFF	TGTGCCAGCAGCTCCCGAACAGAGGGCCGGACTGAAGCTTTCTTT
.	TRBD2	TRBV5-4	TRBJ2-2	CASSFASGMNTGELFF	TGTGCCAGCAGCTTCGCTAGCGGAATGAACACCGGGGAGCTGTTTTTT
.	.	TRBV30	TRBJ1-1	CAWRPISNTEAFF	TGTGCCTGGAGGCCCATTTCGAACACTGAAGCTTTCTTT
.	.	TRBV7-2	TRBJ2-1	CASSPGTRYNEQFF	TGTGCCAGCAGTCCCGGGACACGCTACAATGAGCAGTTCTTC
.	.	TRBV12-3/TRBV12-4	TRBJ1-1	CASSFNRNTEAFF	TGTGCCAGCAGTTTTAACAGGAACACTGAAGCTTTCTTT
.	.	TRBV11-3	TRBJ2-2	CASSLYGGPGELFF	TGTGCCAGCAGCTTGTACGGGGGCCCCGGGGAGCTGTTTTTT
.	.	TRBV4-1	TRBJ2-1	CASSQDYYNEQFF	TGCGCCAGCAGCCAAGATTACTACAATGAGCAGTTCTTC
.	.	TRBV27	TRBJ1-1	CASSLIRAMNTEAFF	TGTGCCAGCAGTTTAATCAGGGCGATGAACACTGAAGCTTTCTTT
.	.	TRBV6-5	TRBJ2-5	CASSYSGQRQGETQYF	TGTGCCAGCAGTTACTCCGGACAGCGCCAAGGAGAGACCCAGTACTTC
.	TRBD2	TRBV5-6	TRBJ2-3	CASSLKLAGKSDTQYF	TGTGCCAGCAGCTTAAAACTAGCGGGAAAATCAGATACGCAGTATTTT
once	.	TRBV5-1	TRBJ2-7	CASGSWLGEQYF	TGCGCCAGCGGAAGTTGGCTGGGCGAGCAGTACTTC
.	.	TRBV27	TRBJ1-2	CASSLTRGPYGYTF	TGTGCCAGCAGTTTAACGAGGGGCCCCTATGGCTACACCTTC